This TCR beta chain was found in a study of blood T cell repertoires in COVID-19. Study-wide background: COVID-19 samples collected from the United States, Italy and Spain covered acute and convalescent phases.

The ends were cut back, 3 bases at V and 9 bases at J, with 17 bases in the middle. The CDR3 extends over 14 amino acids. Germline CDR1 KGHSH, CDR2 LQKENI. Sequencing used immunoSEQ multiplex PCR; TCRdb keeps in-frame clones, though not all of them. The sample lists 130,000 to 150,000 clones; roughly 84% were seen once. The sequence derives from a human donor in a cohort sampled during active COVID-19. The J gene is TRBJ1-2, the V gene TRBV18; D is perhaps TRBD1 (6 bases). Sequencing was done on a sample of peripheral blood. The CDR3 reads CASSPPGGGDRYTF. CDR3 nucleotide sequence: TGTGCCAGCTCACCGCCCGGAGGGGGGGACCGCTACACCTTC.